This TCR beta chain emerged from a study of T cell responses to AZD1222 COVID-19 vaccine. Generated by immunoSEQ multiplex PCR, the TCRdb table keeps only in-frame clones and is missing some. The table lists roughly 30,000 clones, 75% to 90% of them singletons. Germline CDR1 reads SGHVS; CDR2 reads FQNEAQ. V was trimmed by 7 bases and J by 7 bases, leaving 20 bases between them. CDR3 length: 14 residues. Points on this clone: The antigen remains unidentified.

Findings and limits, study-wide: The study sampled repertoires only after the peak T cell response.

The receptor comes from an adult in good health. This chain connects TRBV7-8 to TRBJ2-7; weak D call: TRBD2 (7 bases). The sequencing used peripheral blood, collected on day 0 of AZD1222 vaccination. The CDR3 loop reads CASTRRGGEREQYF. For the CDR3, the DNA is TGTGCCAGCACCCGGAGGGGGGGAGAGCGAGAGCAGTACTTC.